The sequence of this T cell receptor (beta chain) was determined in a study of cytomegalovirus exposure and HLA in healthy donors. In regard to this clone: Its specificity is not known.

The PCR had 60 Vbeta and 13 Jbeta primers. Clones were read by immunoSEQ multiplex PCR, and TCRdb kept only the in-frame ones, dropping some. The sample lists 65,000 to 85,000 clones, around 77% occurring once. Points from the study as a whole: A prior analysis recorded that most TCR beta V segments were productive about 87% or about 30% of the time.

This sequence originates from a woman aged 40-49 years in good health and CMV-seropositive. Source material: PBMCs.

In nucleotides, the CDR3 is TGCAGCGTGGGGACAGGAGTCTACGAGCAGTACTTC. It yields the protein CSVGTGVYEQYF. This chain joins TRBV29-1 and TRBJ2-7, with 8 bases that match TRBD1. The trim removed 6 bases at V and 3 bases at J, leaving 4 bases unmatched. The CDR3 spans 12 residues. Germline V gene data show CDR1 as SQVTM and CDR2 as ANQGSEA.